These 3 T cell receptor beta chains came from one sample sequenced in a study of T cell repertoires in cytomegalovirus infection. TCRdb used MiXCR to reprocess the reads, holding one entry per CDR3 protein. This table holds hundreds of thousands of distinct CDR3 sequences, approximately 25% found once. Sequencing was performed on CD8+ T cells from PBMCs. The receptors derive from a human donor in good health (CMV status not recorded). Some clones in this sample may be carry-over from other donors' samples.

This clonotype was observed at least ten times. The chain recombines TRBV6-2 or TRBV6-3 with TRBJ1-5; tentative D call: TRBD1 (5 bases). Trimming removed 8 bases at V and 5 bases at J, with 16 bases between. The CDR3 is 14 residues long. Per the germline V gene, CDR1 is MNHEY and CDR2 is SVGEGT. The CDR3 sequence: CASQRNRSYQPQHF. The DNA for the CDR3 is TGTGCCAGCCAGCGGAACAGGAGTTATCAGCCCCAGCATTTT.

J is TRBJ1-1 and V is TRBV29-1; no clear D. This CDR3 comprises 14 residues. V lost 2 bases to trimming and J lost 1 base, with 11 bases between them. The germline V gene has CDR1 SQVTM and CDR2 ANQGSEA. For the CDR3, the DNA is TGCAGCGTTGAAAGGCCAGCACAGAACACTGAAGCTTTCTTT. Translating it yields CSVERPAQNTEAFF.

The genes are TRBV7-6 and TRBJ1-2; D ambiguous. CDR3 length: 13 residues. Germline V gene sequence: CDR1 SGHVS, CDR2 FNYEAQ. V dropped 8 bases and J dropped 5 bases, with 15 bases sitting between them. CDR3: CASSPEVGYGYTF. The CDR3 DNA sequence: TGTGCCAGCTCCCCCGAGGTTGGGTATGGCTACACCTTC. Using reference TRBV7-6 and TRBJ1-2 for the parts outside the CDR3, the full variable domain is GAGVSQSPRYKVTKRGQDVALRCDPISGHVSLYWYRQALGQGPEFLTYFNYEAQQDKSGLPNDRFSAERPEGSISTLTIQRTEQRDSAMYRCASSPEVGYGYTFGSGTRLTVV.